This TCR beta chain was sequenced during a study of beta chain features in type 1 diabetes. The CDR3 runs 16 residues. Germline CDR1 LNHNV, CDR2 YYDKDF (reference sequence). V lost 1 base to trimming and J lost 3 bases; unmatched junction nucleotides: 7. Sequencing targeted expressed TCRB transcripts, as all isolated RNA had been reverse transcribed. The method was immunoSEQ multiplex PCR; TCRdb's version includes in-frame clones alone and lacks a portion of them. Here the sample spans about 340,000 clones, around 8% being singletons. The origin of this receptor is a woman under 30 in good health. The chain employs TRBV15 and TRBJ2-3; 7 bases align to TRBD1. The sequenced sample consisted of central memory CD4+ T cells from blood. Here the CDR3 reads CATSRAWTGPTDTQYF. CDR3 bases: TGTGCCACCAGCAGAGCTTGGACAGGACCGACAGATACGCAGTATTTT. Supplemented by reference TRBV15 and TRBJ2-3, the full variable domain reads DAMVIQNPRYQVTQFGKPVTLSCSQTLNHNVMYWYQQKSSQAPKLLFHYYDKDFNNEADTPDNFQSRRPNTSFCFLDIRSPGLGDTAMYLCATSRAWTGPTDTQYFGPGTRLTVL.